A selection of T cell receptor beta chains follows, all from one sample in a study of OX40 agonist ivuxolimab in advanced cancers. Assay: immunoSEQ multiplex PCR; the TCRdb copy retains only in-frame clones and omits some. The sample records about 66,000 clones, about 85% being singletons. The material was CD4+ or CD8+ T cells sorted from blood, obtained in a trial of the OX40 agonist ivuxolimab. These receptors were taken from an adult with an advanced solid tumor such as melanoma, head and neck, liver or kidney cancer. Each CDR3 is given with its conserved first and last residue. Fields, in order: V gene, clone size, D gene, J gene, CDR3 DNA, CDR3 protein. D genes are given only for firm matches. Size is omitted from some rows. Given values are once, few, many or a class for expanded clones.

TRBV2	NA	TRBD2	TRBJ2-1	TGTGCCAGCATTCTCGAGGTAGCGGGGGCCGGGGAGCAGTTCTTC	CASILEVAGAGEQFF
TRBV10-2	NA	TRBD1	TRBJ1-3	TGCGCCAGCAGTGAGTCTGAGGGGGCGTATGGAAACACCATATATTTT	CASSESEGAYGNTIYF
TRBV28	NA	NA	TRBJ2-5	TGTGCCAGCAGTGTCCCGTTTGGGTACCAAGAGACCCAGTACTTC	CASSVPFGYQETQYF
TRBV28	NA	NA	TRBJ2-7	TGTGCCAGCAGGTCTGGGCGGGGATCCTACGAGCAGTACTTC	CASRSGRGSYEQYF
TRBV28	NA	TRBD1	TRBJ1-1	TGTGCCAGCTTCACAGGGGGAATGAACACTGAAGCTTTCTTT	CASFTGGMNTEAFF
TRBV11-3	NA	NA	TRBJ2-2	TGTGCCAGCAGCTCTCGAGATGGTCGACACACCGGGAAGCTGTTTTTT	CASSSRDGRHTGKLFF
TRBV7-9	NA	NA	TRBJ1-2	TGTGCCAGCAGCCCGGACAGCCGCGCCTATGGCTACACCTTC	CASSPDSRAYGYTF
TRBV14	NA	NA	TRBJ1-5	TGTGCCAGCAGCCAAGATCCACCATACAATCAGCCCCAGCATTTT	CASSQDPPYNQPQHF
TRBV28	NA	NA	TRBJ1-1	TGTGCCAGTCCAAAGCCCACAGGGTTGAACACTGAAGCTTTCTTT	CASPKPTGLNTEAFF
TRBV5-5	NA	NA	TRBJ1-5	TGTGCCAGCAGCTTGCCTCCGGGGGGACAGCCCCAGCATTTT	CASSLPPGGQPQHF
TRBV4-2	NA	TRBD1	TRBJ1-1	TGTGCCAGCAGCCAAGGACAGGGGATGAACACTGAAGCTTTCTTT	CASSQGQGMNTEAFF
TRBV20-1	few	NA	TRBJ1-2	TGCAGTGCTATCGACTATGGCTACACCTTC	CSAIDYGYTF
TRBV6-1	NA	NA	TRBJ1-3	TGTGCCAGCAGTGATCCCCTTACCGGGGGGGTAATACGAAACACCATATATTTT	CASSDPLTGGVIRNTIYF
TRBV5-4	NA	NA	TRBJ2-7	TGTGCCAGCACCTCCCCGGGAGACTACGAGCAGTACTTC	CASTSPGDYEQYF